The 21 T cell receptor beta chains below come from one sample, sequenced in a study of neurological immune-mediated disorders. As for time point: longitudinal time-point 2. TCRdb independently ran MiXCR on the 5' RACE reads; one entry per CDR3 protein. The data hold tens of thousands of distinct CDR3 sequences, with more than 8% observed a single time. Sequenced input: PBMCs. These receptors were taken from a young man in good health.

This clonotype was recorded a few times. The chain recombines TRBV6-6 with TRBJ2-6; 10 nucleotides match TRBD1. Trimming took 10 bases from V and 3 from J; bases not matched to a gene: 6. CDR1 and CDR2 (germline): MNHNY, SVGAGI (reference sequence). The CDR3 extends over 15 amino acids. Written as DNA, the CDR3 is TGTGCCACGAGACAGGGGGCGGGTGGGGCCAACGTCCTGACTTTC. Its translation is CATRQGAGGANVLTF.

This clonotype was seen many times. The chain joins TRBV12-3 or TRBV12-4 to TRBJ1-1; possibly TRBD1 for D (5 bases). The CDR3 spans 15 residues. V lost 4 bases, J lost 5 bases, and 17 bases lay in between. The CDR3, as DNA: TGTGCCAGCAGTTCGGAGCGGGGGGGGGATACTGAAGCTTTCTTT. It yields the protein CASSSERGGDTEAFF.

This clonotype was picked up a small number of times. The chain recombines TRBV19 with TRBJ2-1; TRBD2 is a possible D gene (6 bases). The V gene lost 7 bases and the J gene lost 3 bases, with 13 bases spanning the gap. The CDR3 contains 14 residues. The V gene's germline CDR1 is LNHDA and CDR2 SQIVND (reference sequence). CDR3 loop: CASISGAGYNEQFF. DNA of the CDR3: TGTGCCAGTATTTCGGGAGCAGGCTACAATGAGCAGTTCTTC. The full variable domain, completed using reference TRBV19 and TRBJ2-1, is DGGITQSPKYLFRKEGQNVTLSCEQNLNHDAMYWYRQDPGQGLRLIYYSQIVNDFQKGDIAEGYSVSREKKESFPLTVTSAQKNPTAFYLCASISGAGYNEQFFGPGTRLTVL.

This clonotype was observed at least ten times. This sequence joins TRBV5-1 and TRBJ2-7; TRBD2 matches at 11 bases. CDR1 is SGHRS, CDR2 YFSETQ, per germline. With V trimmed by 1 base and J by 4 bases, 10 bases remained unmatched. The CDR3 covers 17 residues. The CDR3 region is CASSLTPSGRNSYEQYF. CDR3 coding DNA: TGCGCCAGCAGCTTGACTCCTAGCGGGAGGAACAGTTACGAGCAGTACTTC.

This clonotype was picked up many times. This sequence joins TRBV28 and TRBJ2-3, with 11 positions matching TRBD2. After removal of 6 bases from V and 3 bases from J, the junction contained 17 bases not matched to a gene. The CDR3 is 19 residues long. CDR1 and CDR2 from the germline V gene are MDHEN and SYDVKM. The CDR3 region has the DNA TGTGCCAGCAGCTCCTTGGGCGGACTAGCGGGCACGGGGACAGATACGCAGTATTTT. Translating gives CASSSLGGLAGTGTDTQYF.

This clonotype came up many times. The chain is built from TRBV12-3 or TRBV12-4 and TRBJ2-5; 13 positions match TRBD2. V was pared by 5 bases and J by 7 bases, with 10 bases of the junction left unmatched. CDR3 length equals 16 residues. CDR3 sequence reads: CASSPGLAGVQVTQYF. The CDR3 nucleotides read TGTGCCAGCAGTCCAGGACTAGCGGGAGTTCAGGTGACCCAGTACTTC.

This clonotype was observed at least ten times. V is TRBV3-1 and J is TRBJ2-7; TRBD1 agrees at 11 bases. Germline V gene data show CDR1 as LGHDT and CDR2 as YNNKEL (reference sequence). The CDR3 is 15 residues long. V lost 4 bases to trimming and J lost 4 bases; unmatched junction nucleotides: 6. The CDR3 sequence: CASSRPGQGEYEQYF. The CDR3 coding sequence is TGTGCCAGCAGCCGGCCGGGACAGGGGGAATACGAGCAGTACTTC.

For this clonotype: A single base separates this from a much larger clone, so it may be a read error. In nucleotides, the CDR3 is TGTGCCAGCAGTTTTGAGCCCTCCGAGTCCGGGGAGCTGTTTTTT. Translation gives CASSFEPSESGELFF. V usage is TRBV28 and J usage is TRBJ2-2; D is unresolved. The ends were cut back, 3 bases at V and 6 bases at J, with 14 bases in the middle. Germline CDR1 MDHEN, CDR2 SYDVKM. The CDR3 sequence is 15 residues long.

This clonotype was detected ten times or more. This chain connects TRBV20-1 to TRBJ2-7; a possible D gene is TRBD2 (5 bases). Germline CDR1 is DFQATT and CDR2 is SNEGSKA (reference sequence). The CDR3 is 13 amino acids. V gave up 4 bases and J gave up 2 bases, with 12 bases separating them. The DNA of the CDR3 is TGCAGTGCTAATCCGGGAACCCCCTACGAGCAGTACTTC. Translated, it gives CSANPGTPYEQYF.

This clonotype has at least ten counts. This chain's CDR3 is CASSESGWGSYNEQYF. The CDR3 DNA reads TGCGCCAGCAGTGAGTCAGGGTGGGGGTCTTACAACGAGCAGTACTTC. The chain has TRBV10-2 and TRBJ2-7; the D gene could be TRBD1 or TRBD2 (5 bases each). Germline V gives CDR1 WSHSY, CDR2 SAAADI. V was trimmed by 0 bases and J by 5 bases, leaving 17 bases between them. CDR3 size: 16 residues.

This clonotype was counted many times. V is TRBV6-6 and J is TRBJ1-6; TRBD1 matches 8 bases. Trimming at V came to 6 bases and at J to 10 bases, leaving 11 bases not matched to a gene. The CDR3 covers 15 residues. CDR1 is MNHNY, CDR2 SVGAGI, per germline (reference sequence). CDR3 amino acids: CASSGTGAIYSPLHF. DNA of the CDR3: TGTGCCAGCAGCGGGACAGGCGCCATTTACTCACCCCTCCACTTT.

This clonotype has at least ten counts. This chain connects TRBV10-3 to TRBJ1-1; TRBD1 is a possible D gene (5 bases). The CDR3 has 15 amino acids. In germline, CDR1 is ENHRY, CDR2 SYGVKD. Trimming removed 6 bases from V and 3 bases from J, with 17 bases in between. Here the CDR3 reads CAIRDSQGLDTEAFF. The DNA for the CDR3 is TGTGCCATCAGAGACTCGCAGGGTTTGGACACTGAAGCTTTCTTT.

The sample holds many counts of this clonotype. The rearrangement links TRBV28 to TRBJ1-5, with 9 bases identical to TRBD1. CDR1 and CDR2 (germline): MDHEN, SYDVKM. The length of the CDR3 is 13 residues. The V gene end was trimmed by 8 bases and the J gene end by 6 bases; junction bases not matched to a gene: 5. The CDR3 DNA sequence: TGTGCCAGCTGCGGACAGGGGATTCAGCCCCAGCATTTT. Translated, it gives CASCGQGIQPQHF.

V usage is TRBV7-8 and J usage is TRBJ2-5; the D gene is possibly TRBD2 (6 bases). Germline V lookup: CDR1 SGHVS, CDR2 FQNEAQ. CDR3 length equals 14 residues. Deletions cut 1 base from V and 4 bases from J, with 10 bases between. CDR3 protein: CASSLVPGVETQYF. The CDR3 DNA reads TGTGCCAGCAGCTTAGTGCCGGGAGTAGAGACCCAGTACTTC.

This clonotype occurred many times. CDR3 nucleotide sequence: TGTGCCAGCAGAGGAGGAAACACCATATATTTT. This codes for CASRGGNTIYF. The rearrangement links TRBV12-3 or TRBV12-4 to TRBJ1-3; D gene unclear. Trimming left V 6 bases short and J 4 bases short, with 4 bases between. This CDR3 has 11 residues.

This clonotype was found many times. The CDR3 is CASVMTSGRNIQYF. In nucleotides, the CDR3 is TGTGCCAGCGTAATGACTAGCGGGAGAAACATTCAGTACTTC. The chain couples TRBV7-2 to TRBJ2-4, with TRBD2 identical over 12 bases. Germline V gene sequence: CDR1 SGHTA, CDR2 FQGNSA. V lost 8 bases, J lost 6 bases, and 5 bases stayed unmatched. The length of the CDR3 is 14 residues.

This clonotype occurred many times. The chain couples TRBV4-2 to TRBJ2-3; maybe TRBD2 (7 bases). Per the germline V gene, CDR1 is LGHNA and CDR2 is YNFKEQ. The CDR3 loop spans 17 amino acids. V dropped 1 base and J dropped 1 base, with 15 bases sitting between them. As DNA, the CDR3 is TGTGCCAGCAGCCAAGCACCCCAAGGGGGGGGCACAGATACGCAGTATTTT. Amino acids: CASSQAPQGGGTDTQYF.

As for this clonotype: Relative to the germline gene, one junction end is altered; a read error may explain this. The CDR3 loop is CDSSPGLHSYNEQFF. The CDR3 DNA reads TGCGACAGCAGCCCGGGACTGCACTCCTATAATGAGCAGTTCTTC. The chain couples TRBV5-1 to TRBJ2-1, with TRBD2 as a possible D gene (6 bases). The CDR3 consists of 15 residues. Per germline, CDR1 SGHRS and CDR2 YFSETQ.

For this clonotype: A much bigger clone sits one base away, suggesting this may be a read error. The rearrangement links TRBV20-1 to TRBJ2-5; D ambiguous. Germline values: CDR1 DFQATT, CDR2 SNEGSKA (reference sequence). The CDR3 runs to 13 residues. Trimming left V 4 bases short and J 1 base short, with 10 bases between. CDR3 in DNA: TGCAGTGCTAAATTCCGGGCCCAAGAGACCCAGTACTTC. Translated: CSAKFRAQETQYF.

This rearrangement joins TRBV5-1 to TRBJ2-7; maybe TRBD2 (6 bases). Germline lookup yields CDR1 SGHRS and CDR2 YFSETQ. Trimming took 4 bases from V and 6 from J, leaving 20 bases between them. This CDR3 contains 15 residues. CDR3 sequence reads: CASSITTGTLGEQYF. The CDR3, as DNA: TGCGCCAGCAGCATCACAACCGGGACTTTGGGCGAGCAGTACTTC.

This clonotype was counted many times. The chain joins TRBV7-9 to TRBJ1-1; 12 nucleotides agree with TRBD1. This CDR3 has 14 residues. Germline V gene data show CDR1 as SEHNR and CDR2 as FQNEAQ (reference sequence). V trimming: 4 bases; J trimming: 5 bases; junction bases outside the gene matches: 2. DNA of the CDR3: TGTGCCAGCAGCTGGGGACAGGGGGCGACTGAAGCTTTCTTT. Translated: CASSWGQGATEAFF. Full variable domain (missing parts from reference TRBV7-9 and TRBJ1-1): DTGVSQNPRHKITKRGQNVTFRCDPISEHNRLYWYRQTLGQGPEFLTYFQNEAQLEKSRLLSDRFSAERPKGSFSTLEIQRTEQGDSAMYLCASSWGQGATEAFFGQGTRLTVV.